One sample yielded the 4 T cell receptor beta chains listed below, sequenced in a study of PD-L1 blockade in urothelial cancer. Assay used: immunoSEQ multiplex PCR; TCRdb lists only in-frame clones, some missing. The sample lists more than 75,000 clones; roughly 84% were seen once. Noted time point: pretreatment peripheral blood. This specimen consisted of PBMCs, obtained around atezolizumab (anti-PD-L1) treatment. The receptors were sampled from a man aged 55 to 70 with urothelial cancer.

Notes on this clone: An end of the junction does not agree with germline; a read error may underlie this. The gene calls are TRBV5-1 and TRBJ1-3; the match to TRBD1 covers 9 bases. Germline V gene sequence: CDR1 SGHRS, CDR2 YFSETQ. The CDR3 is made up of 14 amino acids. CDR3 region: CASSLAPAGDRVDF. As DNA, the CDR3 is TGCGCCAGCAGCTTGGCCCCGGCAGGGGACAGGGTAGATTTT.

V usage is TRBV28 and J usage is TRBJ2-1; possible D gene TRBD2, 5 bases. The CDR3 has 15 residues. V shed 5 bases and J shed 6 bases, with 17 bases lying between them. Looked up from germline, CDR1 is MDHEN and CDR2 is SYDVKM. CDR3 coding DNA: TGTGCCAGCAGTGAACTAGATCATGCTGGCAATGAGCAGTTCTTC. Protein product: CASSELDHAGNEQFF.

This clone is a singleton in its sample. The chain carries TRBV6-1 and TRBJ2-3; 11 bases are shared with TRBD1. CDR1 MNHNS and CDR2 SASEGT come from the germline V gene. With 6 bases clipped from V and 4 bases from J, the junction kept 6 bases outside the gene matches. This CDR3 spans 15 amino acids. The CDR3 DNA reads as TGTGCCAGCAGCCCCAGGACAGGGGGCGCAGATACGCAGTATTTT. This codes for CASSPRTGGADTQYF.

The chain links TRBV6-1 to TRBJ1-2, with 9 bases identical to TRBD1. The CDR3 extends over 14 amino acids. The germline gives CDR1 MNHNS, CDR2 SASEGT. The V segment lost 6 bases and the J segment 6 bases; nucleotides outside the gene matches: 8. CDR3 DNA: TGTGCCAGCAGACCTTCTGGGACAGGGCATGGCTACACCTTC. This codes for CASRPSGTGHGYTF.